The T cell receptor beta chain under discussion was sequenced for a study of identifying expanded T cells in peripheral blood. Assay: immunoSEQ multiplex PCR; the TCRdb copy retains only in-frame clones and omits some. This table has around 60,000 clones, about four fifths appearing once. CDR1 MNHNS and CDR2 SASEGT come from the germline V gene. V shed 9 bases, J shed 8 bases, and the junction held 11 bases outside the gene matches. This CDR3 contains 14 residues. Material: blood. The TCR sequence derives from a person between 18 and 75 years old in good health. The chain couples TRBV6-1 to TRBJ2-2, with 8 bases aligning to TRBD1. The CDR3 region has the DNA TGTGCCAGAACTACTCTACAGGGGGGAGGGGAGCTGTTTTTT. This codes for CARTTLQGGGELFF.